A single sample is the source of the 21 T cell receptor beta chains below, sequenced in a study of OX40 agonist ivuxolimab in advanced cancers. The assay was immunoSEQ multiplex PCR, and TCRdb's table has in-frame clones only and misses some. The sample lists just under 75,000 clones; roughly 90% were seen once. The sample was CD4+ or CD8+ T cells sorted from blood, taken in a trial of the OX40 agonist ivuxolimab. These receptors all come from an adult with an advanced solid tumor such as melanoma, head and neck, liver or kidney cancer.

J is TRBJ2-1 and V is TRBV16; D is undetermined. The V and J ends lost 4 bases and 10 bases respectively, with 8 bases between them. The V gene's germline CDR1 is KGHSY and CDR2 FQNENV. This CDR3 comprises 11 residues. Here the CDR3 reads CASSLEAEQFF. CDR3 in DNA: TGTGCCAGCAGCCTTGAAGCGGAGCAGTTCTTC.

The chain joins TRBV9 to TRBJ2-7; D is ambiguous. The CDR3 extends over 14 amino acids. Germline loops: CDR1 SGDLS, CDR2 YYNGEE. Trimming removed 0 bases from V and 2 bases from J, with 9 bases in between. CDR3 in DNA: TGTGCCAGCAGCGTAGGGGTCGGAACCTACGAGCAGTACTTC. Its translation is CASSVGVGTYEQYF.

The chain employs TRBV6-6 and TRBJ2-3; D is undetermined. The germline V gene encodes CDR1 MNHNY and CDR2 SVGAGI (reference sequence). V lost 7 bases, J lost 0 bases, and 8 bases lay in between. There are 13 residues in the CDR3. CDR3 DNA: TGTGCCAGCACCCTACAGAGCACAGATACGCAGTATTTT. It is translated as CASTLQSTDTQYF.

The rearrangement links TRBV7-2 to TRBJ2-4; TRBD2 aligns across 8 bases. V lost 5 bases, J lost 4 bases, and 13 bases stayed unmatched. Germline CDR1 is SGHTA and CDR2 is FQGNSA. This CDR3 spans 17 amino acids. As DNA, the CDR3 is TGTGCCAGCAGCCCACTCGGTCGGGGGGGCTCAAAAAACATTCAGTACTTC. Translated, it gives CASSPLGRGGSKNIQYF.

This rearrangement joins TRBV30 to TRBJ1-2; D is undetermined. Trimming took off 5 bases at V and 7 bases at J, with 17 bases between the two ends. In germline, CDR1 is GTSNPN, CDR2 SVGIG (reference sequence). This CDR3 is 13 amino acids long. CDR3 residues: CAWLPTRGTGYTF. For the CDR3, the DNA is TGTGCCTGGCTACCCACTCGGGGTACTGGCTACACCTTC.

This chain joins TRBV29-1 and TRBJ2-5; TRBD2 might be the D (5 bases). Germline V gene sequence: CDR1 SQVTM, CDR2 ANQGSEA. Trimming removed 4 bases from V and 1 base from J, with 10 bases in between. The CDR3 covers 13 residues. CDR3 sequence reads: CSVAGSFQETQYF. The CDR3 bases are TGCAGCGTTGCGGGGAGTTTCCAAGAGACCCAGTACTTC.

The table lists this clone with a count of one. CDR3 in DNA: TGTGCCAGCAGCCCCGATTGCGGCCAAGCCTACGAGCAGTACTTC. Its translation: CASSPDCGQAYEQYF. The chain recombines TRBV7-3 with TRBJ2-7; D not certain. This CDR3 spans 15 amino acids. Germline CDR1 reads SGHTA; CDR2 reads FQGTGA. V shed 5 bases and J shed 2 bases, with 16 bases lying between them.

V is TRBV11-2 and J is TRBJ2-2; D gene ambiguous. CDR1 and CDR2 (germline): SGHAT, FQNNGV. Trimming removed 7 bases from V and 4 bases from J, with 4 bases in between. The length of the CDR3 is 11 residues. As DNA, the CDR3 is TGTGCCAGCACCCGCACCGGGGAGCTGTTTTTT. Translated: CASTRTGELFF.

This rearrangement joins TRBV5-5 to TRBJ2-3; 10 bases are shared with TRBD2. The V gene's germline CDR1 is SGHKS and CDR2 YYEKEE (reference sequence). V shed 3 bases, J shed 3 bases, and the junction held 7 bases outside the gene matches. This CDR3 has 16 amino acids. Written as DNA, the CDR3 is TGTGCCAGCAGCTGGGGGACACTAGCGGGGACAGATACGCAGTATTTT. Encoded protein: CASSWGTLAGTDTQYF. The variable domain in full, with the rest retrieved from reference TRBV5-5 and TRBJ2-3, is DAGVTQSPTHLIKTRGQQVTLRCSPISGHKSVSWYQQVLGQGPQFIFQYYEKEERGRGNFPDRFSARQFPNYSSELNVNALLLGDSALYLCASSWGTLAGTDTQYFGPGTRLTVL.

The J gene is TRBJ2-5, the V gene TRBV15; TRBD2 matches 7 bases. This CDR3 has 16 residues. Germline V gene sequence: CDR1 LNHNV, CDR2 YYDKDF (reference sequence). With 4 bases clipped from V and 4 bases from J, the junction kept 12 bases outside the gene matches. CDR3: CATSIRRGGGRETQYF. The CDR3 DNA reads TGTGCCACCAGCATCCGTAGGGGCGGGGGTAGAGAGACCCAGTACTTC.

The chain employs TRBV12-1 and TRBJ2-6; TRBD1, the table's D call, lacks a check against the DNA. TRBV12-1 is given as a pseudogene. The CDR3 length is 16 residues. The CDR3 reads CASSSIGQSRANVLTF. The CDR3 DNA sequence: TGTGCCAGCAGCTCTATAGGACAAAGTCGGGCCAACGTCCTGACTTTC.

V is TRBV7-3 and J is TRBJ2-2; 7 bases line up with TRBD2. J was trimmed by 5 bases and V by 8 bases; bases with no gene match: 11. CDR1 and CDR2 from the germline V gene are SGHTA and FQGTGA. The CDR3 length is 15 residues. In nucleotides, the CDR3 is TGTGCCAGCTCTCCGCGGGGGTCAGGTACCGGGGAGCTGTTTTTT. It yields the protein CASSPRGSGTGELFF.

The genes are TRBV20-1 and TRBJ2-5; no clear D gene. The V end was cut by 5 bases, the J end by 1 base, with 5 bases between. The CDR3 is 11 residues long. CDR1 and CDR2 from the germline V gene are DFQATT and SNEGSKA (reference sequence). The CDR3 loop is CSADPQETQYF. The CDR3, as DNA: TGCAGTGCTGACCCCCAAGAGACCCAGTACTTC.

Regarding this clone: The sample has other DNA sequences that encode this CDR3 too. The rearrangement joins TRBV5-4 to TRBJ2-1; D unresolved. The length of the CDR3 is 13 residues. Germline CDR1 and CDR2: SGHNT and YYREEE (reference sequence). The V gene lost 5 bases and the J gene lost 4 bases, with 10 bases spanning the gap. The CDR3 is CASSFTEYNEQFF. The CDR3 coding sequence is TGTGCCAGCAGTTTTACAGAGTACAATGAGCAGTTCTTC.

This clone was observed a single time. V usage is TRBV7-8 and J usage is TRBJ1-1, with unresolved D. Germline V gives CDR1 SGHVS, CDR2 FQNEAQ. There are 14 residues in the CDR3. V was trimmed by 5 bases and J by 5 bases, leaving 15 bases between them. CDR3 in amino acids: CASSIRTGNTEAFF. The CDR3 DNA follows: TGTGCCAGCAGCATCAGGACGGGCAATACTGAAGCTTTCTTT.

The V call is TRBV7-2, the J call TRBJ1-1, with TRBD1 matching over 9 bases. The CDR3 is 15 amino acids. Per the germline V gene, CDR1 is SGHTA and CDR2 is FQGNSA. The J segment lost 5 bases and the V segment lost 1 base, leaving 5 bases of the junction unmatched. The CDR3 DNA sequence: TGTGCCAGCAGCTTAGTTGGGACAGGGATTACTGAAGCTTTCTTT. It is translated as CASSLVGTGITEAFF.

The chain links TRBV19 to TRBJ2-3; 10 bases agree with TRBD2. CDR1 is LNHDA and CDR2 is SQIVND in the germline V gene (reference sequence). The CDR3 is 14 residues long. Germline trimming cut 9 bases from V and 2 bases from J; bases unmatched to any gene: 5. The CDR3 DNA is TGTGCCAGCAGCGGGACTAGCGCCACAGATACGCAGTATTTT. Its protein is CASSGTSATDTQYF.

The rearrangement joins TRBV9 to TRBJ2-1, with 8 bases lining up with TRBD2. The trim removed 1 base at V and 0 bases at J, leaving 6 bases unmatched. CDR1 is SGDLS and CDR2 is YYNGEE in the germline V gene. This CDR3 has 17 residues. The DNA for the CDR3 is TGTGCCAGCAGCGTATCCTCTGGGACTAGCTCCTACAATGAGCAGTTCTTC. Protein: CASSVSSGTSSYNEQFF. The variable domain in full, with the rest retrieved from reference TRBV9 and TRBJ2-1, is DSGVTQTPKHLITATGQRVTLRCSPRSGDLSVYWYQQSLDQGLQFLIQYYNGEERAKGNILERFSAQQFPDLHSELNLSSLELGDSALYFCASSVSSGTSSYNEQFFGPGTRLTVL.

The V gene is TRBV2, the J gene TRBJ1-5, with no clear D. Trimming took off 4 bases at V and 9 bases at J, with 25 bases between the two ends. The CDR3 sequence is 17 residues long. Germline V gene lookup returns CDR1 SNHLY and CDR2 FYNNEI. CDR3 protein: CASSVLEFSWVPGPQHF. The CDR3 bases are TGTGCCAGCAGTGTTCTCGAGTTTTCGTGGGTTCCGGGGCCCCAGCATTTT.

The chain combines TRBV11-2 with TRBJ1-3; D may be TRBD1 (6 bases). This CDR3 is built from 14 residues. CDR1 and CDR2 from the germline V gene are SGHAT and FQNNGV. V lost 1 base to trimming and J lost 7 bases, with 11 bases between them. CDR3 residues: CASSLVSGANTIYF. CDR3 DNA: TGTGCCAGCAGCTTAGTCTCAGGGGCCAACACCATATATTTT.

V is TRBV10-3 and J is TRBJ2-1; TRBD1 is a possible D gene (5 bases). The CDR3 contains 14 residues. The germline V gene has CDR1 ENHRY and CDR2 SYGVKD. Trimming left V 3 bases short and J 9 bases short, with 15 bases between. CDR3 region: CAISDSPGWGEQFF. The DNA of the CDR3 is TGTGCCATCAGTGATTCCCCAGGGTGGGGTGAGCAGTTCTTC.